Listed here are 18 T cell receptor beta chains from one sample, sequenced in a study of blood T cells in healthy people across ages. Using a J-beta primer mix together with a sample-barcoded 5' primer, a second PCR was run for about 6 to 11 cycles. From the 5' RACE reads, TCRdb called clonotypes with MiXCR, one entry per CDR3 protein. The repertoire holds 800,000 to 1,300,000 distinct CDR3 sequences, with almost 25% as singletons. The sample was also reused in another study, on T cells of mothers and their children.

The sequenced sample was blood. These receptors all come from a girl aged 2-10 years in good health.

V and J are TRBV2 and TRBJ2-1; a possible D gene is TRBD2 (6 bases). V was cut by 7 bases and J by 0 bases, with 16 bases left in between. The germline gives CDR1 SNHLY, CDR2 FYNNEI. This CDR3 has 16 amino acids. The CDR3 DNA reads as TGTGCCAGCATGAGGAGGGTACTAAGCTCCTACAATGAGCAGTTCTTC. Translating it yields CASMRRVLSSYNEQFF.

The chain uses TRBV4-2 and TRBJ2-1; 11 bases are shared with TRBD2. The J segment lost 0 bases and the V segment lost 4 bases, leaving 5 bases of the junction unmatched. This CDR3 has 17 amino acids. CDR1 and CDR2 from the germline V gene are LGHNA and YNFKEQ. The CDR3 spells CASSPGLAGTSYNEQFF. The CDR3 coding sequence is TGTGCCAGCAGCCCAGGACTAGCGGGCACCTCCTACAATGAGCAGTTCTTC.

This clonotype turned up a few times. V usage is TRBV7-3 and J usage is TRBJ2-1; D perhaps matches TRBD1 (6 bases). This CDR3 contains 16 residues. Per the germline V gene, CDR1 is SGHTA and CDR2 is FQGTGA. V was pared by 2 bases and J by 2 bases, with 13 bases between. CDR3 residues: CASSLLGASTYNEQFF. The DNA of the CDR3 is TGTGCCAGCAGCTTATTGGGGGCGAGCACCTACAATGAGCAGTTCTTC.

The chain couples TRBV19 to TRBJ2-1, with TRBD2 matching over 7 bases. There are 13 residues in the CDR3. J was trimmed by 9 bases and V by 3 bases; bases with no gene match: 5. Germline CDR1 reads LNHDA; CDR2 reads SQIVND (reference sequence). CDR3 protein: CASSMGGIGEQFF. CDR3 DNA sequence: TGTGCCAGTAGTATGGGAGGGATTGGTGAGCAGTTCTTC. Variable domain in full (rest from reference TRBV19 and TRBJ2-1): DGGITQSPKYLFRKEGQNVTLSCEQNLNHDAMYWYRQDPGQGLRLIYYSQIVNDFQKGDIAEGYSVSREKKESFPLTVTSAQKNPTAFYLCASSMGGIGEQFFGPGTRLTVL.

This clonotype has more than one count but fewer than ten. The chain links TRBV28 to TRBJ2-7; 9 bases line up with TRBD1. Germline trimming cut 2 bases from V and 1 base from J; bases unmatched to any gene: 6. Germline CDR1 reads MDHEN; CDR2 reads SYDVKM. CDR3 size: 16 residues. The CDR3 bases are TGTGCCAGCAGTTTAGCGTCCGGGACAGGGTCCTACGAGCAGTACTTC. Protein product: CASSLASGTGSYEQYF.

Only a few counts were recorded for this clonotype. The V call is TRBV5-1, the J call TRBJ1-1, with 9 bases matching TRBD1. Looked up from germline, CDR1 is SGHRS and CDR2 is YFSETQ. The V and J ends lost 2 bases and 1 base, in that order; junction bases with no gene match: 9. This CDR3 region has 17 residues. The CDR3 DNA reads as TGCGCCAGCAGCTTTTTTCCATCGACAGGGGGGAACACTGAAGCTTTCTTT. Translation: CASSFFPSTGGNTEAFF.

In its sample, this clonotype was seen a few times. J is TRBJ2-5 and V is TRBV29-1; perhaps TRBD1 as D (5 bases). CDR1 is SQVTM, CDR2 ANQGSEA, per germline. This CDR3 has 15 residues. Trimming removed 3 bases at V and 5 bases at J, with 19 bases between. CDR3 amino acids: CSVEGQADDGETQYF. DNA for the CDR3: TGCAGCGTTGAGGGGCAGGCGGACGACGGGGAGACCCAGTACTTC. Full variable domain (remainder filled in from reference TRBV29-1 and TRBJ2-5): SAVISQKPSRDICQRGTSLTIQCQVDSQVTMMFWYRQQPGQSLTLIATANQGSEATYESGFVIDKFPISRPNLTFSTLTVSNMSPEDSSIYLCSVEGQADDGETQYFGPGTRLLVL.

This clonotype was picked up a small number of times. Likely a read error: the CDR3 ends without its conserved phenylalanine or tryptophan. The chain joins TRBV4-1 to TRBJ1-1, with unresolved D. This CDR3 is built from 14 residues. Germline V gene lookup returns CDR1 MGHRA and CDR2 YSYEKL. V shed 0 bases and J shed 0 bases, with 5 bases lying between them. CDR3 amino acids: CASSQDRMNTEAFL. CDR3 DNA sequence: TGCGCCAGCAGCCAAGATCGGATGAACACTGAAGCTTTCCTT.

Here the CDR3 DNA reads TGCGCCAGCAGCTTGAGTACAGGGGGCGTCGATGGCTACACCTTC. Translation: CASSLSTGGVDGYTF. The V and J genes are TRBV5-1 and TRBJ1-2; 9 positions agree with TRBD1. Losses at the gene ends were 1 base for V and 6 bases for J; bases not matched to a gene: 7. Germline-derived CDR1 and CDR2 are SGHRS and YFSETQ. This CDR3 is 15 amino acids long.

The chain carries TRBV25-1 and TRBJ1-4; D is undetermined. The CDR3 is 12 residues long. In germline, CDR1 is MGHDK, CDR2 SYGVNS. The ends were cut back, 4 bases at V and 7 bases at J, with 7 bases in the middle. CDR3 residues: CASSGRPEKLFF. In DNA, the CDR3 is TGTGCCAGCAGTGGGCGTCCTGAAAAACTGTTTTTT.

The J gene is TRBJ2-5, the V gene TRBV6-2 or TRBV6-3; either TRBD1 or TRBD2 may fit D (5 bases each). Germline CDR1 MNHEY, CDR2 SVGEGT. The CDR3 sequence is 15 residues long. The V gene lost 2 bases and the J gene lost 0 bases, with 10 bases spanning the gap. In DNA, the CDR3 is TGTGCCAGCAGTTACGAGGGGTTGTACCAAGAGACCCAGTACTTC. It yields the protein CASSYEGLYQETQYF.

This clonotype was seen more than once but under ten times. The chain uses TRBV6-5 and TRBJ2-5; TRBD1 matches 7 bases. The CDR3 has 12 residues. V shed 7 bases, J shed 2 bases, and the junction held 1 base outside the gene matches. The germline V gene has CDR1 MNHEY and CDR2 SVGAGI. CDR3 in amino acids: CASMGQQETQYF. The CDR3 bases are TGTGCCAGCATGGGACAGCAAGAGACCCAGTACTTC.

The table lists this clonotype with a few counts. V usage is TRBV3-1 and J usage is TRBJ2-1; TRBD1 or TRBD2 may be the D gene (5 bases each). The CDR3 spans 14 residues. From germline, CDR1 is LGHDT and CDR2 YNNKEL (reference sequence). V lost 5 bases and J 6 bases, leaving 14 bases between the germline ends. The CDR3 DNA reads as TGTGCCAGCAGCAAAACTGAGGGGCGCAATGAGCAGTTCTTC. This sequence encodes CASSKTEGRNEQFF.

There are a few counts of this clonotype. This rearrangement joins TRBV29-1 to TRBJ1-4, with 7 positions matching TRBD1. V was clipped by 6 bases and J by 4 bases; unmatched bases: 11. Germline V gives CDR1 SQVTM, CDR2 ANQGSEA. CDR3 length: 15 amino acids. CDR3 protein: CSVDIQGQGNEKLFF. Here the CDR3 DNA reads TGCAGCGTAGATATACAGGGGCAGGGTAATGAAAAACTGTTTTTT. The full variable domain, rest sourced from reference TRBV29-1 and TRBJ1-4, is SAVISQKPSRDICQRGTSLTIQCQVDSQVTMMFWYRQQPGQSLTLIATANQGSEATYESGFVIDKFPISRPNLTFSTLTVSNMSPEDSSIYLCSVDIQGQGNEKLFFGSGTQLSVL.

This clonotype was seen more than once but under ten times. V and J are TRBV7-8 and TRBJ2-5, with D perhaps TRBD2 (5 bases). The J call may be mistaken, given a closer DNA end match to TRBJ2-1. The CDR3 extends over 15 amino acids. Germline CDR1 SGHVS, CDR2 FQNEAQ. CDR3 in amino acids: CASSLVRGYDNEQFF. The CDR3 DNA follows: TGTGCCAGCAGCTTAGTCCGAGGGTACGACAATGAGCAGTTCTTC.

About this clonotype itself: A junction end diverges from the germline sequence, so it may reflect a read error. The chain is built from TRBV7-6 and TRBJ2-2; D might be TRBD1 or TRBD2, each matching 5 bases. CDR3 length: 15 residues. The germline V gene encodes CDR1 SGHVS and CDR2 FNYEAQ. The DNA for the CDR3 is TGTGCCAGCAGCCCGGGGCTAGTGAACACCGGAGAGCTGTTTTTT. Translation gives CASSPGLVNTGELFF. Using reference TRBV7-6 and TRBJ2-2 for the parts outside the CDR3, the full variable domain is GAGVSQSPRYKVTKRGQDVALRCDPISGHVSLYWYRQALGQGPEFLTYFNYEAQQDKSGLPNDRFSAERPEGSISTLTIQRTEQRDSAMYRCASSPGLVNTGELFFGEGSRLTVL.

There are a few counts of this clonotype. V is TRBV27 and J is TRBJ1-1; 8 nucleotides align to TRBD1. V dropped 2 bases and J dropped 1; count of bases not matched to a gene: 3. CDR3 length: 15 amino acids. Looked up from germline, CDR1 is MNHEY and CDR2 is SMNVEV (reference sequence). The CDR3 nucleotides read TGTGCCAGCAGTTTAGCAGGGGGCGCGAACACTGAAGCTTTCTTT. As protein: CASSLAGGANTEAFF.

This clonotype was seen a handful of times. The chain links TRBV11-3 to TRBJ1-6; D might be TRBD1 (5 bases). The CDR3 totals 13 residues. CDR1 and CDR2 from the germline V gene are SGHNT and YENEEA. Trimming left V 8 bases short and J 8 bases short, with 13 bases between. CDR3 bases: TGTGCCAGCGGCCGGGACGGAGATTCACCCCTCCACTTT. Translation: CASGRDGDSPLHF.